This TCR beta chain is drawn from a study of yellow fever vaccine responses in identical twins. Broader study findings: Twins showed a vaccine T cell response that reportedly seemed partly convergent, partly personalized.

This clonotype was counted once. Its antigen is unknown. Germline loops: CDR1 SGHAT, CDR2 FQDESV (reference sequence). CDR3 size: 14 residues. The V end lost 2 bases, the J end lost 1 base, and 8 bases lay between the germline ends. TCRdb independently ran MiXCR on the RT-PCR reads; one entry per CDR3 protein. Found here are about 2,500 distinct CDR3 sequences, around 78% of them singletons; the top ten hold under 5%. This chain uses TRBV11-1 with TRBJ1-1; D not resolved. The receptor was derived from a woman younger than 35 who received the yellow fever vaccine. The sequencing here drew on T cells from blood (PBMCs), unsorted or a sorted subset (not recorded which), taken before or after yellow fever vaccination (not recorded which). CDR3 bases: TGTGCCAGCAGCTTAATCTTGTCGAACACTGAAGCTTTCTTT. It is translated as CASSLILSNTEAFF.